These 30 T cell receptor beta chains share one sample of origin, sequenced in a study of blood T cell repertoires in COVID-19. The repertoire was sequenced with immunoSEQ multiplex PCR; TCRdb's copy has only in-frame clones and lacks some. The data show some 130,000 clones, with about 91% seen just once and about a tenth held by the top ten. Sample: peripheral blood. The receptors come from a man over 45 with acute or convalescent COVID-19.

The V gene is TRBV28, the J gene TRBJ1-2; D gene uncertain. This CDR3 comprises 12 residues. Trimming left V 7 bases short and J 7 bases short, with 13 bases between. Per the germline V gene, CDR1 is MDHEN and CDR2 is SYDVKM. This CDR3 reads CASNPSGSGYTF. CDR3 DNA sequence: TGTGCCAGCAACCCCAGCGGGTCTGGCTACACCTTC.

The chain is built from TRBV2 and TRBJ1-1; possibly TRBD1 for D (5 bases). This CDR3 spans 17 amino acids. Trimming pared 2 bases from V and 0 bases from J, leaving 16 bases between. The germline V gene has CDR1 SNHLY and CDR2 FYNNEI. The CDR3 is CASSERAPGGMNTEAFF. The CDR3 nucleotides are TGTGCCAGCAGTGAAAGGGCCCCCGGGGGAATGAACACTGAAGCTTTCTTT.

The chain uses TRBV12-3 or TRBV12-4 and TRBJ2-6; D is ambiguous. This CDR3 is built from 13 residues. The ends were cut back, 7 bases at V and 0 bases at J, with 4 bases in the middle. The CDR3: CASTDSGANVLTF. The CDR3 DNA reads TGTGCCAGCACAGACTCTGGGGCCAACGTCCTGACTTTC.

The V call is TRBV5-1, the J call TRBJ2-1; tentative D call: TRBD1 (6 bases). The V gene lost 1 base and the J gene lost 6 bases, with 11 bases spanning the gap. The CDR3 sequence is 14 residues long. Germline CDR1 reads SGHRS; CDR2 reads YFSETQ. In DNA form, the CDR3 reads TGCGCCAGCAGCTTGCCGACAGGCTCCAATGAGCAGTTCTTC. Protein sequence: CASSLPTGSNEQFF.

The chain employs TRBV9 and TRBJ2-7, with D perhaps matching TRBD1 (6 bases). Per the germline V gene, CDR1 is SGDLS and CDR2 is YYNGEE. V lost 0 bases, J lost 0 bases, and 10 bases lay in between. The CDR3 loop spans 15 amino acids. The CDR3 protein is CASSVAPGASYEQYF. The CDR3 DNA is TGTGCCAGCAGCGTAGCCCCAGGGGCCTCCTACGAGCAGTACTTC. The variable domain in full, with the rest retrieved from reference TRBV9 and TRBJ2-7, is DSGVTQTPKHLITATGQRVTLRCSPRSGDLSVYWYQQSLDQGLQFLIQYYNGEERAKGNILERFSAQQFPDLHSELNLSSLELGDSALYFCASSVAPGASYEQYFGPGTRLTVT.

The chain recombines TRBV4-1 with TRBJ1-1; 7 positions agree with TRBD1. CDR3 length equals 15 residues. The germline gives CDR1 MGHRA, CDR2 YSYEKL. V shed 0 bases, J shed 3 bases, and the junction held 4 bases outside the gene matches. CDR3: CASSQDGQGDTEAFF. The CDR3 coding sequence is TGCGCCAGCAGCCAAGATGGGCAGGGGGACACTGAAGCTTTCTTT.

This chain connects TRBV27 to TRBJ2-5; D possibly corresponds to TRBD2 (5 bases). CDR1 MNHEY and CDR2 SMNVEV come from the germline V gene (reference sequence). This CDR3 has 22 residues. The ends were cut back, 5 bases at V and 2 bases at J, with 36 bases in the middle. This CDR3 is CASSPRRRTLAVRALHQETQYF. CDR3 in DNA: TGTGCCAGCAGTCCTCGACGGAGGACTTTAGCTGTTCGGGCCCTTCATCAAGAGACCCAGTACTTC.

The CDR3 region has the DNA TGTGCCAGCAGCCGGAGGTATAGCAATCAGCCCCAGCATTTT. It encodes CASSRRYSNQPQHF. The rearrangement joins TRBV4-2 to TRBJ1-5; D is ambiguous. This CDR3 comprises 14 residues. Germline CDR1 and CDR2: LGHNA and YNFKEQ. The germline V and J ends were trimmed by 4 bases and 0 bases, with 7 bases remaining between them.

The chain carries TRBV10-1 and TRBJ1-1; no clear D gene. Trimming took 4 bases from V and 1 from J, leaving 7 bases between them. The CDR3 is 13 amino acids. Germline assignment: CDR1 WNHNN and CDR2 SYGVQD (reference sequence). CDR3 coding DNA: TGCGCCAGCAGTGTAACAACGAACACTGAAGCTTTCTTT. Protein sequence: CASSVTTNTEAFF.

The genes are TRBV10-2 and TRBJ2-1; 9 nucleotides line up with TRBD2. This CDR3 has 15 residues. Germline V gene lookup returns CDR1 WSHSY and CDR2 SAAADI. Losses at the gene ends were 4 bases for V and 0 bases for J; bases not matched to a gene: 1. In nucleotides, the CDR3 is TGCGCCAGCAGTGTTAGCGGGAGCTCCTACAATGAGCAGTTCTTC. Translated, it gives CASSVSGSSYNEQFF.

The chain links TRBV28 to TRBJ2-1; D gene unclear. The V end was cut by 8 bases, the J end by 3 bases, with 8 bases between. This CDR3 region has 12 residues. Germline V gene lookup returns CDR1 MDHEN and CDR2 SYDVKM. The chain's CDR3 is CASGPLYNEQFF. The CDR3 nucleotides read TGTGCCAGCGGGCCCCTCTACAATGAGCAGTTCTTC.

This chain links TRBV9 with TRBJ1-3; TRBD1 aligns across 10 bases. Germline CDR1 SGDLS, CDR2 YYNGEE. J was trimmed by 0 bases and V by 0 bases; bases with no gene match: 9. The CDR3 spans 19 residues. CDR3 protein: CASSVAPSTGGSSGNTIYF. CDR3 nucleotide sequence: TGTGCCAGCAGCGTAGCGCCGTCGACAGGGGGCTCCTCTGGAAACACCATATATTTT.

The CDR3 loop is CASSAGTVGRGYTF. The DNA of the CDR3 is TGTGCCAGCAGCGCCGGGACAGTAGGTCGCGGCTACACCTTC. This chain joins TRBV7-6 and TRBJ1-2, with 7 bases matching TRBD1. The CDR3 length is 14 residues. Germline CDR1 is SGHVS and CDR2 is FNYEAQ. V was clipped by 5 bases and J by 8 bases; unmatched bases: 11.

The chain has TRBV29-1 and TRBJ2-7; D possibly corresponds to TRBD1 (6 bases). The CDR3 is 13 residues long. CDR1 and CDR2 from the germline V gene are SQVTM and ANQGSEA. Trimming left V 2 bases short and J 2 bases short, with 10 bases between. The CDR3 DNA reads as TGCAGCGTTGAACAGGGGCGGCCCTACGAGCAGTACTTC. Translation: CSVEQGRPYEQYF.

This rearrangement joins TRBV2 to TRBJ2-4; 7 nucleotides align to TRBD1. V trimming: 8 bases; J trimming: 7 bases; junction bases outside the gene matches: 5. This CDR3 is built from 12 residues. CDR1 and CDR2 (germline): SNHLY, FYNNEI. The CDR3 reads CASLRQGNIQYF. The CDR3 nucleotides read TGTGCCAGCTTAAGACAGGGTAACATTCAGTACTTC.

The chain joins TRBV27 to TRBJ2-1; D ambiguous. Germline-derived CDR1 and CDR2 are MNHEY and SMNVEV (reference sequence). This CDR3 region has 14 residues. V lost 5 bases to trimming and J lost 3 bases, with 11 bases between them. CDR3 sequence reads: CASSIRGVYNEQFF. CDR3 nucleotide sequence: TGTGCCAGCAGTATCCGAGGAGTCTACAATGAGCAGTTCTTC.

V and J are TRBV25-1 and TRBJ1-2, with a tentative D call TRBD1 (6 bases). V was clipped by 6 bases and J by 6 bases, with 14 bases between them. The germline V gene has CDR1 MGHDK and CDR2 SYGVNS. The length of the CDR3 is 13 residues. CDR3 DNA: TGTGCCAGCAGACAGGGTTCGAGCGATGGCTACACCTTC. It specifies CASRQGSSDGYTF.

J is TRBJ1-5 and V is TRBV28; D is perhaps TRBD1 (5 bases). With 6 bases removed from V and 0 bases from J, the gap between germline ends came to 12 bases. The CDR3 runs to 15 residues. Germline CDR1 MDHEN, CDR2 SYDVKM. The CDR3 loop reads CASRTLGASNQPQHF. In DNA, the CDR3 is TGTGCCAGCAGGACGTTAGGGGCTAGCAATCAGCCCCAGCATTTT.

V is TRBV29-1 and J is TRBJ2-1; D remains ambiguous. Germline CDR1 SQVTM, CDR2 ANQGSEA. Trimming removed 7 bases at V and 0 bases at J, with 10 bases between. This CDR3 has 13 amino acids. This CDR3 is CSGDSTSYNEQFF. The CDR3, as DNA: TGCAGCGGCGACTCCACCTCCTACAATGAGCAGTTCTTC.

The chain employs TRBV4-2 and TRBJ2-3; TRBD2 might be the D (6 bases). Germline V gives CDR1 LGHNA, CDR2 YNFKEQ. The CDR3 sequence is 14 residues long. V dropped 4 bases and J dropped 0 bases, with 8 bases sitting between them. The CDR3 DNA reads TGTGCCAGCAGCCGGGCGGGGAGCACAGATACGCAGTATTTT. Encoded protein: CASSRAGSTDTQYF.

The rearrangement joins TRBV5-1 to TRBJ2-7; TRBD1 matches at 9 bases. V lost 4 bases, J lost 6 bases, and 11 bases stayed unmatched. The CDR3 covers 15 residues. Germline V gene data show CDR1 as SGHRS and CDR2 as YFSETQ. In nucleotides, the CDR3 is TGCGCCAGCAGCCGCTCGGGACAGGGCTACCTCGAGCAGTACTTC. Translated: CASSRSGQGYLEQYF. The complete variable domain, with remaining parts taken from reference TRBV5-1 and TRBJ2-7, reads KAGVTQTPRYLIKTRGQQVTLSCSPISGHRSVSWYQQTPGQGLQFLFEYFSETQRNKGNFPGRFSGRQFSNSRSEMNVSTLELGDSALYLCASSRSGQGYLEQYFGPGTRLTVT.

The V gene is TRBV30, the J gene TRBJ1-2; the D gene is possibly TRBD1 (6 bases). The germline V gene encodes CDR1 GTSNPN and CDR2 SVGIG (reference sequence). The CDR3 runs to 13 residues. V shed 5 bases and J shed 8 bases, with 18 bases lying between them. CDR3 nucleotide sequence: TGTGCCTGGGGCAAAACCGGGACATGGGGCTACACCTTC. Translation gives CAWGKTGTWGYTF.

Details on this clone: The identical CDR3 is also encoded by other nucleotide sequences in the sample. The chain is built from TRBV5-8 and TRBJ1-1; D is unclear. The CDR3 runs 13 residues. From germline, CDR1 is SGHTS and CDR2 YDEGEE. Deletions cut 2 bases from V and 1 base from J, with 6 bases between. In nucleotides, the CDR3 is TGTGCCAGCAGCTTAAATAGGAACACTGAAGCTTTCTTT. It codes for CASSLNRNTEAFF.

V is TRBV18 and J is TRBJ1-2; D is unclear. The germline CDR1 and CDR2 sequences are KGHSH and LQKENI. Trimming removed 0 bases from V and 5 bases from J, with 10 bases in between. CDR3 size: 14 residues. For the CDR3, the DNA is TGTGCCAGCTCACCACCACTGGGCTTATATGGCTACACCTTC. This translates into CASSPPLGLYGYTF. The variable domain in full, completed from reference TRBV18 and TRBJ1-2, reads NAGVMQNPRHLVRRRGQEARLRCSPMKGHSHVYWYRQLPEEGLKFMVYLQKENIIDESGMPKERFSAEFPKEGPSILRIQQVVRGDSAAYFCASSPPLGLYGYTFGSGTRLTVV.

The V and J genes are TRBV3-1 (or the pseudogene TRBV3-2) and TRBJ1-6, with TRBD1 matching over 10 bases. This CDR3 has 15 amino acids. V trimming: 5 bases; J trimming: 5 bases; junction bases outside the gene matches: 3. Germline V CDR1 and CDR2: LGHDT, YNNKEL (reference sequence). DNA of the CDR3: TGTGCCAGCAGCTACGGGACAGGGGATAATTCACCCCTCCACTTT. It is translated as CASSYGTGDNSPLHF.

This clone showed up just a few times. The genes are TRBV10-1 and TRBJ2-1, with 10 bases identical to TRBD2. Germline-derived CDR1 and CDR2 are WNHNN and SYGVQD (reference sequence). V trimming: 8 bases; J trimming: 1 base; junction bases outside the gene matches: 11. This CDR3 has 17 residues. CDR3 protein: CASPKEVAGGSYNEQFF. CDR3 nucleotide sequence: TGCGCCAGCCCAAAGGAGGTAGCGGGGGGTTCCTACAATGAGCAGTTCTTC.

This sequence joins TRBV19 and TRBJ1-5; maybe TRBD1 (5 bases). The germline CDR1 and CDR2 sequences are LNHDA and SQIVND (reference sequence). The CDR3 runs 16 residues. Between the trimmed V and J ends, which lost 6 bases and 2 bases, there was a span of 17 bases. CDR3 DNA: TGTGCCAGTAGGACTCATGGGGGAGGGGGCAATCAGCCCCAGCATTTT. This codes for CASRTHGGGGNQPQHF.

The rearrangement uses TRBV2 and TRBJ2-2; D is possibly TRBD2 (6 bases). CDR1 and CDR2 (germline): SNHLY, FYNNEI. V gave up 8 bases and J gave up 4 bases, with 14 bases separating them. The CDR3 sequence is 14 residues long. CDR3 sequence: CASGRRDSTGELFF. As DNA, the CDR3 is TGTGCCAGCGGCCGCCGGGACTCCACCGGGGAGCTGTTTTTT.

The chain employs TRBV12-3 or TRBV12-4 and TRBJ1-1; D is undetermined. Trimming left V 6 bases short and J 2 bases short, with 7 bases between. The CDR3 loop spans 12 amino acids. This chain's CDR3 is CASSPSNTEAFF. CDR3 DNA: TGTGCCAGCAGCCCCTCTAACACTGAAGCTTTCTTT.

The chain has TRBV5-1 and TRBJ1-3; no definite D call. The CDR3 has 16 amino acids. Germline V gene lookup returns CDR1 SGHRS and CDR2 YFSETQ. The V and J ends lost 2 bases and 1 base respectively, with 13 bases between them. The CDR3 spells CASSFGGPVSGNTIYF. The CDR3 DNA follows: TGCGCCAGCAGCTTTGGAGGGCCCGTATCTGGAAACACCATATATTTT.